These 21 T cell receptor beta chains were sequenced from one sample in a study of blood T cell repertoires in COVID-19. Sequencing used immunoSEQ multiplex PCR; TCRdb keeps in-frame clones, though not all of them. The profile shows a few hundred thousand clones, approximately 86% of them singletons. Sequenced input: PBMCs or T cells enriched from blood (not recorded which). These receptor sequences come from a woman in her thirties or forties with acute COVID-19.

This clone came up once. V gene TRBV5-1 combines with J gene TRBJ2-2, with 9 bases that match TRBD1. V dropped 4 bases and J dropped 4; count of bases not matched to a gene: 8. The CDR3 contains 16 residues. The germline V gene encodes CDR1 SGHRS and CDR2 YFSETQ. The DNA for the CDR3 is TGCGCCAGCAGCCCCGGGACAGGGAGCCTCACCGGGGAGCTGTTTTTT. Translated: CASSPGTGSLTGELFF.

This chain's CDR3 is CASSKAGTGRAETQYF. The CDR3 DNA follows: TGTGCCAGCAGCAAAGCTGGTACAGGGAGGGCCGAGACCCAGTACTTC. This chain uses TRBV7-8 with TRBJ2-5; possibly TRBD2 for D (7 bases). Germline CDR1 and CDR2: SGHVS and FQNEAQ. V lost 5 bases to trimming and J lost 5 bases, with 21 bases between them. The CDR3 consists of 16 residues. The entire variable domain, with the rest obtained from reference TRBV7-8 and TRBJ2-5, is as follows: GAGVSQSPRYKVAKRGQDVALRCDPISGHVSLFWYQQALGQGPEFLTYFQNEAQLDKSGLPSDRFFAERPEGSVSTLKIQRTQQEDSAVYLCASSKAGTGRAETQYFGPGTRLLVL.

The rearrangement uses TRBV14 and TRBJ2-2; 10 bases are a match to TRBD2. The V and J ends lost 2 bases and 6 bases, in that order; junction bases with no gene match: 6. Germline values: CDR1 SGHDN, CDR2 FVKESK. This CDR3 has 16 residues. For the CDR3, the DNA is TGTGCCAGCAGCCAACGAAGCGGGAGGGGCGCCGGGGAGCTGTTTTTT. Its translation: CASSQRSGRGAGELFF.

The chain employs TRBV6-6 and TRBJ2-7, with a possible D match to TRBD2 (5 bases). Germline CDR1 reads MNHNY; CDR2 reads SVGAGI (reference sequence). V was clipped by 8 bases and J by 13 bases, with 24 bases between them. This CDR3 is 13 amino acids long. DNA for the CDR3: TGTGCCAGCGAGTTAAGGTTATTTCCTTCGGGATACTTC. Translated: CASELRLFPSGYF.

The chain has TRBV27 and TRBJ2-2; tentatively, D is TRBD1 (6 bases). V dropped 4 bases and J dropped 2 bases, with 14 bases sitting between them. Germline values: CDR1 MNHEY, CDR2 SMNVEV (reference sequence). The CDR3 is made up of 16 amino acids. CDR3 nucleotides: TGTGCCAGCAGTTCCGCCAGGGGAACTAACACCGGGGAGCTGTTTTTT. This translates into CASSSARGTNTGELFF.

The chain employs TRBV18 and TRBJ2-1; 7 nucleotides match TRBD1. The ends lost 2 bases at V and 1 base at J; junction bases unmatched: 11. The CDR3 extends over 18 amino acids. Germline-derived CDR1 and CDR2 are KGHSH and LQKENI. The CDR3 is CASSPGDDRAFSYNEQFF. The CDR3 nucleotides read TGTGCCAGCTCACCAGGTGACGACAGGGCTTTTTCCTACAATGAGCAGTTCTTC.

The chain combines TRBV11-2 with TRBJ2-4; TRBD2 might be the D (5 bases). Germline CDR1 reads SGHAT; CDR2 reads FQNNGV. The germline V and J ends were trimmed by 1 base and 6 bases, with 10 bases remaining between them. CDR3 length equals 14 residues. CDR3 loop: CASSLVLVGNIQYF. DNA of the CDR3: TGTGCCAGCAGCTTAGTACTAGTCGGAAACATTCAGTACTTC.

The rearrangement uses TRBV9 and TRBJ2-7; D ambiguous. Germline V gives CDR1 SGDLS, CDR2 YYNGEE. Trimming shortened V by 1 base and J by 5 bases, and 7 bases separated the two germline ends. CDR3 length equals 12 residues. CDR3 in DNA: TGTGCCAGCAGCGTACTACAGCACGAGCAGTACTTC. Its protein product is CASSVLQHEQYF.

DNA for the CDR3: TGTGCCAGCAGTCACCGGACTAGCGGGAGTGGCAATGAGCAGTTCTTC. Protein sequence: CASSHRTSGSGNEQFF. V gene TRBV6-2 or TRBV6-3 combines with J gene TRBJ2-1; TRBD2 agrees at 13 bases. V was pared by 5 bases and J by 6 bases, with 7 bases of the junction left unmatched. This CDR3 contains 16 residues. Germline values: CDR1 MNHEY, CDR2 SVGEGT.

This clone occurred a few times. V usage is TRBV10-3 and J usage is TRBJ2-5; TRBD1 aligns across 10 bases. J was trimmed by 5 bases and V by 3 bases; bases with no gene match: 9. The CDR3 totals 16 residues. Germline lookup yields CDR1 ENHRY and CDR2 SYGVKD. The CDR3 DNA follows: TGTGCCATCAGTGACGCCCGACAGGGGGCAGGGGAGACCCAGTACTTC. Its protein is CAISDARQGAGETQYF.

The J gene is TRBJ2-3, the V gene TRBV11-3, with 7 bases lining up with TRBD1. In germline, CDR1 is SGHNT, CDR2 YENEEA. The junction had 6 bases not matched to a gene; V was cut back by 8 bases and J by 1 base. The CDR3 consists of 14 residues. The CDR3 sequence is CASSTGEGTDTQYF. In DNA form, the CDR3 reads TGTGCCAGCTCCACAGGGGAAGGCACAGATACGCAGTATTTT.

V and J are TRBV10-3 and TRBJ1-5; 10 bases align to TRBD1. The length of the CDR3 is 15 residues. The germline V gene has CDR1 ENHRY and CDR2 SYGVKD. Trimming took 11 bases from V and 2 from J; bases not matched to a gene: 9. In DNA form, the CDR3 reads TGTGCCGTAAACGACGGGACAGGGGGCAATCAGCCCCAGCATTTT. It encodes CAVNDGTGGNQPQHF.

This chain joins TRBV24-1 and TRBJ2-5; D is possibly TRBD2 (6 bases). The germline V gene has CDR1 KGHDR and CDR2 SFDVKD. Trimming pared 4 bases from V and 6 bases from J, leaving 17 bases between. CDR3 length: 15 residues. The CDR3 sequence is CATSETGSLLKTQYF. The CDR3 coding sequence is TGTGCCACCAGTGAAACCGGGAGCCTCTTGAAGACCCAGTACTTC.

This clone was detected only once. The chain combines TRBV20-1 with TRBJ2-7, with 12 bases identical to TRBD2. The germline V gene encodes CDR1 DFQATT and CDR2 SNEGSKA (reference sequence). J was trimmed by 2 bases and V by 3 bases; bases with no gene match: 8. The CDR3 covers 16 residues. CDR3: CSASGNGLAGTYEQYF. The DNA of the CDR3 is TGCAGTGCTAGTGGTAACGGACTAGCGGGGACCTACGAGCAGTACTTC.

The chain combines TRBV5-1 with TRBJ2-3; D gene ambiguous. Germline CDR1 SGHRS, CDR2 YFSETQ. The CDR3 sequence is 14 residues long. V was trimmed by 5 bases and J by 1 base, leaving 11 bases between them. CDR3 loop: CASRSLSGTDTQYF. The CDR3 DNA follows: TGCGCCAGCAGATCCCTTTCAGGCACAGATACGCAGTATTTT.

This chain joins TRBV7-2 and TRBJ2-5; no clear D gene. V lost 4 bases to trimming and J lost 8 bases, with 8 bases between them. CDR3 length: 11 amino acids. Germline V gene data show CDR1 as SGHTA and CDR2 as FQGNSA. As DNA, the CDR3 is TGTGCCAGCAGCTCGAGAGTTACCCAGTACTTC. This gives the protein CASSSRVTQYF.

The rearrangement uses TRBV5-1 and TRBJ1-4; 7 nucleotides match TRBD1. Germline CDR1 is SGHRS and CDR2 is YFSETQ. The CDR3 length is 16 residues. J lost 5 bases, V lost 1 base, and 8 bases had no gene match. This chain's CDR3 is CASSLSARGSNEKLFF. In DNA form, the CDR3 reads TGCGCCAGCAGCTTGTCGGCCAGGGGGTCAAATGAAAAACTGTTTTTT.

The gene calls are TRBV6-5 and TRBJ2-3, with 7 bases matching TRBD2. The germline V gene encodes CDR1 MNHEY and CDR2 SVGAGI. Unmatched junction bases numbered 7, after V lost 2 bases and J lost 5 bases. The CDR3 sequence is 15 residues long. CDR3: CASSYRAGAVDTQYF. As DNA, the CDR3 is TGTGCCAGCAGTTACCGGGCGGGAGCGGTAGATACGCAGTATTTT.

J is TRBJ2-5 and V is TRBV7-9, with a possible D match to TRBD2 (6 bases). CDR3 length equals 14 residues. V was cut by 0 bases and J by 5 bases, with 10 bases left in between. Germline V gene sequence: CDR1 SEHNR, CDR2 FQNEAQ (reference sequence). Here the CDR3 reads CASSLAGGGETQYF. The CDR3 coding sequence is TGTGCCAGCAGCTTAGCGGGAGGAGGGGAGACCCAGTACTTC.

The chain links TRBV5-1 to TRBJ2-1; 11 bases fit TRBD2. This CDR3 region has 16 residues. The J segment lost 9 bases and the V segment lost 0 bases, leaving 8 bases of the junction unmatched. Per the germline V gene, CDR1 is SGHRS and CDR2 is YFSETQ. The CDR3 loop reads CASSLVAGGVGVEQFF. DNA for the CDR3: TGCGCCAGCAGCTTGGTAGCGGGAGGGGTCGGTGTTGAGCAGTTCTTC.

The chain links TRBV5-1 to TRBJ1-2; D gene uncertain. The germline V gene encodes CDR1 SGHRS and CDR2 YFSETQ. CDR3 length equals 15 residues. Trimming shortened V by 0 bases and J by 7 bases, and 16 bases separated the two germline ends. This chain's CDR3 is CASSLDTRVGSGYTF. The DNA for the CDR3 is TGCGCCAGCAGCTTGGATACTCGGGTGGGGAGTGGCTACACCTTC.